Reported below is one T cell receptor (beta chain). As yet, its antigen is unknown. An end of the junction does not agree with germline; a read error may underlie this. Looked up from germline, CDR1 is SNHLY and CDR2 is FYNNEI. The CDR3 contains 11 residues. The CDR3 regions of TCR beta were amplified from RNA transcripts. The HTBI primer set was used in a first-round RT-PCR of the TCR CDR3. TCRdb re-called the multiplex PCR reads through MiXCR, storing one row per CDR3 protein. The top ten hold roughly 16% of the sample, which has about 350,000 distinct CDR3 sequences, 15% to 20% seen once. This entry is derived from a study of T cells in Graves' hyperthyroidism and ophthalmopathy. Overall study findings and caveats: Using 13 V-J features, a model discriminated ophthalmopathy from stable hyperthyroidism.

Diagnoses used clinical symptoms, serum thyroxine and TRAb, thyroid ultrasound and orbital computed tomography. Sample: blood. The chain recombines TRBV2 with TRBJ2-7, with a tentative D call TRBD1 (8 bases). The sequence was collected from a woman aged 40 to 50 with Graves' ophthalmopathy. CDR3 sequence reads: CANRGGLEQCF. The CDR3, as DNA: TGTGCCAACAGGGGGGGCCTCGAGCAGTGCTTC. Full variable domain (missing parts from reference TRBV2 and TRBJ2-7): EPEVTQTPSHQVTQMGQEVILRCVPISNHLYFYWYRQILGQKVEFLVSFYNNEISEKSEIFDDQFSVERPDGSNFTLKIRSTKLEDSAMYFCANRGGLEQCFGPGTRLTVT.